These T cell receptor beta chains were read from a single sample in a study of blood T cell repertoires in COVID-19. Repertoires were generated with immunoSEQ multiplex PCR, while TCRdb's copy carries only in-frame clones and drops some. The table has about 59,000 clones, over 75% seen once. The sequenced sample was peripheral blood. The receptors were gathered from a man older than 75 with acute or convalescent COVID-19. The CDR3 runs from the conserved cysteine through the conserved F or W. D genes are given only for firm matches. Clone size is given for some rows only: seen once, a few or many times, or a class if the clone is expanded.

size: .; D: .; J: TRBJ1-1; V: TRBV19; CDR3: CASSAPGYTTEAFF; DNA: TGTGCCAGTTCCGCCCCAGGGTACACTACTGAAGCTTTCTTT
size: .; D: TRBD1; J: TRBJ2-6; V: TRBV6-6; CDR3: CASSLRTGSIGANVLTF; DNA: TGTGCCAGCAGTCTGCGGACAGGGTCTATCGGGGCCAACGTCCTGACTTTC
size: .; D: TRBD2; J: TRBJ2-1; V: TRBV30; CDR3: CAWSVAGVSYNEQFF; DNA: TGTGCCTGGAGTGTTGCGGGGGTCTCCTACAATGAGCAGTTCTTC
size: .; D: TRBD1; J: TRBJ2-3; V: TRBV13; CDR3: CASSSRDRGTDTQYF; DNA: TGTGCCAGCAGCTCCAGAGACAGGGGTACAGATACGCAGTATTTT
size: .; D: TRBD1; J: TRBJ2-7; V: TRBV11-2; CDR3: CASSFYRGSSYEQYF; DNA: TGTGCCAGCAGCTTTTACAGGGGGAGTTCCTACGAGCAGTACTTC
size: .; D: TRBD1; J: TRBJ2-7; V: TRBV15; CDR3: CATSRETGGNEQYF; DNA: TGTGCCACCAGCAGAGAGACAGGGGGAAACGAGCAGTACTTC
size: .; D: .; J: TRBJ2-5; V: TRBV5-1; CDR3: CASSSGVTETQYF; DNA: TGCGCCAGCAGCTCGGGGGTGACTGAGACCCAGTACTTC
size: .; D: .; J: TRBJ2-2; V: TRBV19; CDR3: CASSIALIANTGELFF; DNA: TGTGCCAGTAGTATTGCGCTAATCGCGAACACCGGGGAGCTGTTTTTT
size: once; D: TRBD1; J: TRBJ1-2; V: TRBV7-2; CDR3: CASSLAKGTDYGYTF; DNA: TGTGCCAGCAGCTTAGCGAAGGGGACAGACTATGGCTACACCTTC
size: once; D: .; J: TRBJ1-5; V: TRBV7-2; CDR3: CASSDGGYSNQPQHF; DNA: TGTGCCAGCAGCGACGGGGGGTATAGCAATCAGCCCCAGCATTTT
size: .; D: .; J: TRBJ1-1; V: TRBV5-4; CDR3: CASSLGQVLMNTEAFF; DNA: TGTGCCAGCAGCTTGGGACAGGTTCTCATGAACACTGAAGCTTTCTTT
size: .; D: TRBD1; J: TRBJ2-7; V: TRBV10-3; CDR3: CAISDGQGNYEQYF; DNA: TGTGCCATCAGTGATGGACAGGGGAACTACGAGCAGTACTTC
size: .; D: TRBD1; J: TRBJ1-2; V: TRBV3-1/TRBV3-2; CDR3: CASSRTGENYGYTF; DNA: TGTGCCAGCAGCCGGACAGGGGAAAACTATGGCTACACCTTC
size: once; D: TRBD1; J: TRBJ1-5; V: TRBV5-6; CDR3: CASSRQGAFGNQPQHF; DNA: TGTGCCAGCAGCCGACAGGGGGCTTTCGGCAATCAGCCCCAGCATTTT
size: .; D: TRBD2; J: TRBJ2-4; V: TRBV6-5; CDR3: CASSYSIAGGDIQYF; DNA: TGTGCCAGCAGTTACTCGATAGCGGGGGGAGACATTCAGTACTTC
size: .; D: TRBD1; J: TRBJ2-7; V: TRBV7-7; CDR3: CASSLGQGRTYEQYF; DNA: TGTGCTAGCAGCCTCGGACAGGGGAGGACCTACGAGCAGTACTTC
size: .; D: .; J: TRBJ2-2; V: TRBV7-2; CDR3: CASSLRGSTGELFF; DNA: TGTGCCAGCAGCTTAAGGGGGAGCACCGGGGAGCTGTTTTTT
size: .; D: .; J: TRBJ1-2; V: TRBV28; CDR3: CASSLADRGSYGYTF; DNA: TGTGCCAGCAGTTTAGCAGATCGAGGCTCCTATGGCTACACCTTC
size: .; D: TRBD1; J: TRBJ1-5; V: TRBV28; CDR3: CASSPWDRVSNQPQHF; DNA: TGTGCCAGCAGTCCCTGGGACAGGGTGAGCAATCAGCCCCAGCATTTT
size: .; D: .; J: TRBJ1-6; V: TRBV19; CDR3: CASSTRQFGSPLHF; DNA: TGTGCCAGTAGTACAAGACAGTTCGGCTCACCCCTCCACTTT
size: .; D: TRBD1; J: TRBJ1-2; V: TRBV6-1; CDR3: CASSERTGDGYTF; DNA: TGTGCCAGCAGTGAAAGAACAGGGGACGGCTACACCTTC
size: once; D: TRBD1; J: TRBJ1-4; V: TRBV6-5; CDR3: CATGTGGNEKLFF; DNA: TGTGCCACCGGGACAGGGGGTAATGAAAAACTGTTTTTT
size: .; D: TRBD1; J: TRBJ2-7; V: TRBV4-2; CDR3: CASSQAGTGFEQYF; DNA: TGTGCCAGCAGCCAAGCCGGGACAGGGTTCGAGCAGTACTTC
size: .; D: .; J: TRBJ1-5; V: TRBV7-2; CDR3: CASSLEAGDQPQHF; DNA: TGTGCCAGCAGCTTAGAGGCAGGGGATCAGCCCCAGCATTTT
size: .; D: .; J: TRBJ1-4; V: TRBV19; CDR3: CASSSGLGNEKLFF; DNA: TGTGCCAGTAGTTCCGGCCTCGGGAATGAAAAACTGTTTTTT
size: .; D: .; J: TRBJ2-3; V: TRBV20-1; CDR3: CSASLPRGGYTQYF; DNA: TGCAGTGCTAGTCTCCCAAGGGGGGGTTATACGCAGTATTTT
size: .; D: .; J: TRBJ2-3; V: TRBV18; CDR3: CASSPSQTTLTDTQYF; DNA: TGTGCCAGCTCACCATCCCAGACTACACTCACAGATACGCAGTATTTT
size: .; D: TRBD2; J: TRBJ2-1; V: TRBV24-1; CDR3: CATSDSGGHTYNEQFF; DNA: TGTGCCACCAGTGATAGCGGGGGCCACACCTACAATGAGCAGTTCTTC
size: .; D: .; J: TRBJ2-2; V: TRBV3-1/TRBV3-2; CDR3: CASSPRGTGELFF; DNA: TGTGCCAGCAGCCCCAGGGGAACCGGGGAGCTGTTTTTT
size: .; D: .; J: TRBJ2-6; V: TRBV3-1/TRBV3-2; CDR3: CASSQEASSGANVLTF; DNA: TGTGCCAGCAGCCAAGAGGCAAGCTCTGGGGCCAACGTCCTGACTTTC
size: .; D: .; J: TRBJ1-4; V: TRBV29-1; CDR3: CSVRGSAATNEKLFF; DNA: TGCAGCGTTCGGGGATCGGCCGCAACTAATGAAAAACTGTTTTTT
size: .; D: TRBD1; J: TRBJ2-2; V: TRBV19; CDR3: CASSRDRGSGELFF; DNA: TGTGCCAGTAGTAGGGACAGGGGCTCCGGGGAGCTGTTTTTT
size: .; D: .; J: TRBJ1-5; V: TRBV6-6; CDR3: CASSYRQGNQPQHF; DNA: TGTGCCAGCAGTTACCGACAGGGCAATCAGCCCCAGCATTTT
size: .; D: TRBD1; J: TRBJ2-7; V: TRBV5-4; CDR3: CASSFGTGGGEQYF; DNA: TGTGCCAGCAGCTTCGGGACAGGGGGCGGCGAGCAGTACTTC
size: once; D: .; J: TRBJ2-5; V: TRBV5-1; CDR3: CASSLESRRETQYF; DNA: TGCGCCAGCAGCTTGGAGTCGAGGCGAGAGACCCAGTACTTC
size: .; D: .; J: TRBJ2-5; V: TRBV15; CDR3: CATSGVPGQGKETQYF; DNA: TGTGCCACCAGCGGAGTACCGGGGCAGGGGAAAGAGACCCAGTACTTC
size: .; D: .; J: TRBJ2-1; V: TRBV6-4; CDR3: CASSDSTASSYNEQFF; DNA: TGTGCCAGCAGTGACTCGACAGCGTCCTCCTACAATGAGCAGTTCTTC